Presented here are 9 T cell receptor beta chains from one specimen sequenced in a study of shared clonotypes between healthy human individuals. Some clones are missing from TCRdb's copy, which holds only in-frame ones; the method was immunoSEQ multiplex PCR. The sample records 450,000 to 500,000 clones, approximately 84% being singletons. The sample consisted of PBMCs. Every receptor here comes from a woman in her forties in good health. Some clones in this sample may be carry-over from other donors' samples.

The rearrangement joins TRBV7-9 to TRBJ2-5; TRBD2 is a possible D gene (6 bases). CDR3 size: 12 residues. Between the trimmed V and J ends, which lost 4 bases and 10 bases, there was a span of 13 bases. Germline values: CDR1 SEHNR, CDR2 FQNEAQ (reference sequence). CDR3 bases: TGTGCCAGCAGCTCGGGGGACGGTGACCAGTACTTC. This translates into CASSSGDGDQYF.

DNA for the CDR3: TGCAGCGTTGATTCACCATGGAGGAACACTGAAGCTTTCTTT. Its translation: CSVDSPWRNTEAFF. The chain uses TRBV29-1 and TRBJ1-1; D call uncertain. Trimming left V 3 bases short and J 1 base short, with 12 bases between. Germline V gives CDR1 SQVTM, CDR2 ANQGSEA. CDR3 length equals 14 residues. Full variable domain (outside the CDR3, taken from reference TRBV29-1 and TRBJ1-1): SAVISQKPSRDICQRGTSLTIQCQVDSQVTMMFWYRQQPGQSLTLIATANQGSEATYESGFVIDKFPISRPNLTFSTLTVSNMSPEDSSIYLCSVDSPWRNTEAFFGQGTRLTVV.

The CDR3 sequence is CASSSGTTDTQYF. The CDR3 DNA is TGTGCCAGCAGTAGCGGAACGACAGATACGCAGTATTTT. V gene TRBV28 combines with J gene TRBJ2-3; tentative D call: TRBD2 (5 bases). Germline V gene sequence: CDR1 MDHEN, CDR2 SYDVKM. The CDR3 extends over 13 amino acids. The germline V and J ends were trimmed by 5 bases and 3 bases, with 9 bases remaining between them.

V usage is TRBV4-3 and J usage is TRBJ2-5; D is possibly TRBD1 (6 bases). CDR1 and CDR2 (germline): LGHNA, YSLEER. Deletions cut 1 base from V and 2 bases from J, with 8 bases between. CDR3 length equals 14 residues. The CDR3 protein is CASSQGTVQETQYF. The CDR3 nucleotides read TGCGCCAGCAGCCAAGGGACAGTTCAAGAGACCCAGTACTTC.

Comment on this clone: A read error likely explains this, since a far larger clone differs by one base. This rearrangement joins TRBV19 to TRBJ1-1; D may be TRBD1 (5 bases). The V gene's germline CDR1 is LNHDA and CDR2 SQIVND (reference sequence). The ends were cut back, 9 bases at V and 0 bases at J, with 14 bases in the middle. CDR3 size: 14 residues. The CDR3 reads CASTLAGLNTEAFF. CDR3 in DNA: TGTGCCAGCACTCTGGCAGGGCTGAACACTGAAGCTTTCTTT.

V gene TRBV2 combines with J gene TRBJ2-7, with 11 bases fitting TRBD1. Germline V gives CDR1 SNHLY, CDR2 FYNNEI. V shed 4 bases and J 5 bases; nucleotides not matched to a gene: 7. The CDR3 has 15 amino acids. The CDR3 sequence is CASSGEGQGANEQYF. As DNA, the CDR3 is TGTGCCAGCAGTGGGGAAGGACAGGGGGCGAACGAGCAGTACTTC.

The table lists this clone with many counts. This same CDR3 is encoded by further DNA sequences in the sample. The rearrangement joins TRBV18 to TRBJ2-5, with D uncertain. The CDR3 extends over 13 amino acids. Germline lookup yields CDR1 KGHSH and CDR2 LQKENI. V was pared by 1 base and J by 1 base, with 4 bases between. The CDR3, as DNA: TGTGCCAGCTCACCACGGGTCCAAGAGACCCAGTACTTC. Amino acid sequence: CASSPRVQETQYF.

The chain uses TRBV15 and TRBJ2-7; 8 nucleotides line up with TRBD1. Trimming at V came to 2 bases and at J to 5 bases, leaving 8 bases not matched to a gene. The CDR3 has 15 residues. Germline loops: CDR1 LNHNV, CDR2 YYDKDF (reference sequence). The CDR3 DNA is TGTGCCACCAGCAGACTCCGACAGGGGAGCGACGAGCAGTACTTC. This codes for CATSRLRQGSDEQYF.

As for this clone: This likely came from a read error, as a far larger clone is one base away. The chain recombines TRBV18 with TRBJ2-5; D gene ambiguous. The germline CDR1 and CDR2 sequences are KGHSH and LQKENI. The CDR3 runs to 13 residues. V shed 5 bases and J shed 1 base, with 8 bases lying between them. The CDR3 loop reads CASSARAQETQYF. In DNA form, the CDR3 reads TGTGCCAGCTCAGCACGGGCCCAAGAGACCCAGTACTTC.